Listed below are T cell receptor beta chains from one sample, sequenced in a study of early T cells in non-severe SARS-CoV-2 infection. TCRdb re-analysed the 5' RACE reads in MiXCR, keeping a single row per CDR3 protein. The sample shows 40,000 to 60,000 distinct CDR3 sequences, less than 4.5% of them seen only once. Sequenced material: whole blood. These TCRs come from an adult who was a healthcare worker with PCR-confirmed SARS-CoV-2 infection or an uninfected control (not recorded which). Both conserved end residues are part of each CDR3. A D gene is named only where the DNA matches it firmly. Size is stated for part of the rows, as once, few or many counts, or as a class when the clone is expanded.

J | size | V | D | DNA | CDR3
TRBJ2-6 | NA | TRBV19 | NA | TGTGCCAGTAGGGATAGGGAGTCTGGGGCCAACGTCCTGACTTTC | CASRDRESGANVLTF
TRBJ2-3 | many | TRBV5-1 | NA | TGCGCCAGCAGCCCACCCGCCGGGGGTACTAGCACAGATACGCAGTATTTT | CASSPPAGGTSTDTQYF
TRBJ1-1 | many | TRBV6-5 | NA | TGTGCCACCAGTTACCGGGGCGCGGACACTGAAGCTTTCTTT | CATSYRGADTEAFF
TRBJ2-1 | many | TRBV20-1 | NA | TGCAGTGCTAGAGGGGGGACCGCCAACAATGAGCAGTTCTTC | CSARGGTANNEQFF
TRBJ2-7 | many | TRBV5-1 | TRBD2 | TGCGCCAGCAGCCGTACCGGCCTAGCGGTCTACGAGCAGTACTTC | CASSRTGLAVYEQYF
TRBJ1-1 | few | TRBV7-3 | TRBD1 | TGTGCCAGCAGCCTGGGACAGGGGGCCGAAGCTTTCTTT | CASSLGQGAEAFF
TRBJ1-1 | many | TRBV7-9 | NA | TGTGCCAGCAGCTTCGGTAAGGGAGAAGCTTTCTTT | CASSFGKGEAFF
TRBJ2-3 | many | TRBV9 | NA | TGTGCCAGCAGCGTAGAGGGAGATACGCAGTATTTT | CASSVEGDTQYF
TRBJ2-1 | many | TRBV6-6 | TRBD1 | TGTGCCAGCAGTACCACCGGACAGGGGTACAATGAGCAGTTCTTC | CASSTTGQGYNEQFF
TRBJ1-2 | NA | TRBV27 | NA | TGTGCCAGCCGGGGCCTTGATGGCTACACCTTC | CASRGLDGYTF
TRBJ1-6 | NA | TRBV10-2 | NA | TGCGCCAGCAGTGACGGAGGGAATTCACCCCTCCACTTT | CASSDGGNSPLHF
TRBJ2-1 | many | TRBV24-1 | NA | TGTGCCACCAGTGATTGGGGGAATGAGCAGTTCTTC | CATSDWGNEQFF
TRBJ1-6 | many | TRBV10-3 | NA | TGTGCCATCAGTGAGTCGGAAGGGTCTACTTCACCCCTCCACTTT | CAISESEGSTSPLHF
TRBJ2-3 | many | TRBV28 | NA | TGTGCCAGCGCCCGGGCTAGTGGGATCACAGATACGCAGTATTTT | CASARASGITDTQYF
TRBJ2-3 | few | TRBV5-8 | TRBD2 | TGTGCCAGCCCCGGACTAGCGGGAGGGCCGAGCACAGATACGCAGTATTTT | CASPGLAGGPSTDTQYF
TRBJ2-2 | NA | TRBV14 | TRBD2 | TGTGCCAGCAGCTGGCTAGCGGGGAACACCGGGGAGCTGTTTTTT | CASSWLAGNTGELFF
TRBJ1-1 | many | TRBV3-1 | NA | TGTGCCAGCAGCCAAGAATCTCGGGGGAGCACTGAAGCTTTCTTT | CASSQESRGSTEAFF
TRBJ1-6 | many | TRBV14 | TRBD1 | TGTGCCAGCAGCCTAGGACAGGGCTACCGTTCACCCCTCCACTTT | CASSLGQGYRSPLHF
TRBJ1-2 | many | TRBV27 | TRBD1 | TGTGCCAGCAGGACGGGACAGAATAACTATGGCTACACCTTC | CASRTGQNNYGYTF
TRBJ1-6 | many | TRBV27 | TRBD1 | TGTGCCAGCAGTTCGCCGGGACAGGGGACAGTCAATTCACCCCTCCACTTT | CASSSPGQGTVNSPLHF
TRBJ2-5 | many | TRBV5-1 | NA | TGCGCCAGCAGCTCTGGGGGCCGGGAGACCCAGTACTTC | CASSSGGRETQYF
TRBJ1-1 | many | TRBV3-1 | NA | TGTGCCAGCAGCCAAGGGGTCGGATGGAACACTGAAGCTTTCTTT | CASSQGVGWNTEAFF
TRBJ2-2 | many | TRBV7-6 | NA | TGTGCCTCAGGGGGGTTTACCGGGGAGCTGTTTTTT | CASGGFTGELFF
TRBJ1-1 | NA | TRBV20-1 | NA | TGCAGTGCTAGAGGGGGCGTTGAAGCTTTCTTT | CSARGGVEAFF
TRBJ1-2 | many | TRBV4-2 | TRBD1 | TGTGCCAGCAGCCAAACCGGGACAGAGTTTTATGGCTACACCTTC | CASSQTGTEFYGYTF
TRBJ2-6 | many | TRBV29-1 | NA | TGCAGCGTTTCCGAGGCCAACGTCCTGACTTTC | CSVSEANVLTF
TRBJ2-1 | few | TRBV20-1 | TRBD2 | TGCAGCTCCGAATCTTTTCGGGAGGGCATCTCCTACAATGAGCAGTTCTTC | CSSESFREGISYNEQFF
TRBJ1-2 | many | TRBV6-1 | NA | TGTGCCAGCATTACCGATAACTATGGCTACACCTTC | CASITDNYGYTF
TRBJ1-5 | few | TRBV20-1 | NA | TGCAGTGCTAGCCAGAGCAATCAGCCCCAGCATTTT | CSASQSNQPQHF
TRBJ1-6 | many | TRBV27 | TRBD1 | TGTGCCAGCGGGACAGGGTCCTATAATTCACCCCTCCACTTT | CASGTGSYNSPLHF
TRBJ1-4 | few | TRBV12-3/TRBV12-4 | TRBD1 | TGTGCCAGCAGTAGGGACAGGACTAATGAAAAACTGTTTTTT | CASSRDRTNEKLFF
TRBJ1-4 | many | TRBV2 | NA | TGTGCCAGCAGAGCATTCAGGGGTTCGAATGAAAAACTGTTTTTT | CASRAFRGSNEKLFF
TRBJ2-3 | many | TRBV7-9 | NA | TGTGCCAGCAGCCCACCGGGCCTTCGAGACACAGATACGCAGTATTTT | CASSPPGLRDTDTQYF
TRBJ2-7 | many | TRBV11-3 | NA | TGTGCCAGCAGCTTAGCGGATGGGGGCTACGAGCAGTACTTC | CASSLADGGYEQYF
TRBJ2-1 | few | TRBV27 | TRBD2 | TGTGCCAGCAGTTTCGGGAGGGCCAGCGATGAGCAGTTCTTC | CASSFGRASDEQFF
TRBJ2-2 | few | TRBV5-1 | NA | TGCGCCAGCAGCTTCGCGGGGGCGAGTACCGGGGAGCTGTTTTTT | CASSFAGASTGELFF
TRBJ2-2 | many | TRBV7-3 | NA | TGTGCCAGCAGCTTATCAGCAGGGACGAACACCGGGGAGCTGTTTTTT | CASSLSAGTNTGELFF
TRBJ1-6 | many | TRBV10-3 | NA | TGTGCCATCAATCAGGGCCTCAATAATTCACCCCTCCACTTT | CAINQGLNNSPLHF
TRBJ1-2 | many | TRBV5-1 | TRBD1 | TGCGCCAGCAGCCAAGGAGAGGGGGCTGGCTACACCTTC | CASSQGEGAGYTF
TRBJ1-1 | few | TRBV3-1 | NA | TGTGCCAGCAGACAAGGGGTTAACACTGAAGCTTTCTTT | CASRQGVNTEAFF
TRBJ1-1 | many | TRBV11-2 | NA | TGTGCCAGCAGCCCGGATGTGGGGGCCTGGTCTGAAGCTTTCTTT | CASSPDVGAWSEAFF
TRBJ2-1 | NA | TRBV6-1 | TRBD1 | TGTGCCAGCAGTGATCGGGGACAGGGTTTAGGGAATGAGCAGTTCTTC | CASSDRGQGLGNEQFF
TRBJ2-7 | many | TRBV19 | NA | TGTGCCAGTAGTATAGGAGTAGGGACAAAGACCTACGAGCAGTACTTC | CASSIGVGTKTYEQYF
TRBJ2-7 | many | TRBV6-6 | NA | TGTGCCAGCAGTTACTCAGGAGTAATTGTCTTC | CASSYSGVIVF
TRBJ2-7 | NA | TRBV2 | TRBD1 | TGTGCCAGCAGTTCGCCGGGACAGGCCTACGAGCAGTACTTC | CASSSPGQAYEQYF
TRBJ1-6 | many | TRBV5-1 | NA | TGCGCCAGCAGCTTGGCGGCCAGTAATTCACCCCTCCACTTT | CASSLAASNSPLHF
TRBJ1-5 | many | TRBV20-1 | NA | TGCAGTGTCTCACAGAATAGCAATCAGCCCCAGCATTTT | CSVSQNSNQPQHF
TRBJ2-5 | many | TRBV6-2/TRBV6-3 | NA | TGTGCCAGCAGTTACTCGACGTCAGGACTGGAGACCCAGTACTTC | CASSYSTSGLETQYF
TRBJ1-1 | many | TRBV6-6 | TRBD1 | TGTGCCAGCAGTCAGCGACAGGGCCCAGCTTTCTTT | CASSQRQGPAFF
TRBJ2-1 | many | TRBV12-3/TRBV12-4 | TRBD2 | TGTGCCAGCAGTTTAGGGACTAGCGGTTACAATGAGCAGTTCTTC | CASSLGTSGYNEQFF
TRBJ1-4 | NA | TRBV6-2/TRBV6-3 | NA | TGTGCCAGCAGTTATGCGGCTTCCAATGAAAAACTGTTTTTT | CASSYAASNEKLFF
TRBJ2-1 | many | TRBV12-3/TRBV12-4 | TRBD2 | TGTGCCTGCGGCGGACTAGCGGACAATGAGCAGTTCTTC | CACGGLADNEQFF
TRBJ1-1 | many | TRBV9 | NA | TGTGCCAGCAGCGTAGCTGTGAACACTGAAGCTTTCTTT | CASSVAVNTEAFF
TRBJ2-1 | many | TRBV5-4 | NA | TGTGCCAGCAGCCGCGACCTCGGAGACAATGAGCAGTTCTTC | CASSRDLGDNEQFF